These T cell receptor beta chains were read from a single sample in a study of T cell responses to AZD1222 COVID-19 vaccine. The method was immunoSEQ multiplex PCR; TCRdb's version includes in-frame clones alone and lacks a portion of them. This table has around 54,000 clones, about 86% appearing once. Specimen: peripheral blood, collected 28 days after the second AZD1222 dose. These TCRs come from an adult who received the AZD1222 COVID-19 vaccine. Both conserved end residues are part of each CDR3. A D gene is named only where the DNA matches it firmly. Size is omitted from some rows. Given values are once, few, many or a class for expanded clones.

TRBJ2-3 TRBD2 TRBV28 once CASLSRGGDTQYF TGTGCCAGCTTGTCGCGGGGAGGGGATACGCAGTATTTT
TRBJ1-5 . TRBV7-3 . CASSSNGDQPQHF TGTGCCAGCAGCTCAAATGGGGATCAGCCCCAGCATTTT
TRBJ2-7 . TRBV6-2/TRBV6-3 . CASSYSELGVEQYF TGTGCCAGCAGTTACTCAGAACTGGGGGTCGAGCAGTACTTC
TRBJ2-7 . TRBV11-2 . CASSLDRTAYEQYF TGTGCCAGCAGCTTAGACAGGACTGCCTACGAGCAGTACTTC
TRBJ2-3 TRBD2 TRBV4-2 . CASSQAGTSGIYTQYF TGTGCCAGCAGCCAAGCCGGGACTAGCGGGATATATACGCAGTATTTT
TRBJ2-7 . TRBV19 . CASSIGQTSYEQYF TGTGCCAGTAGTATAGGTCAGACCTCCTACGAGCAGTACTTC
TRBJ1-1 . TRBV28 once CASRPPSDTEAFF TGTGCCAGCAGACCGCCTAGTGACACTGAAGCTTTCTTT
TRBJ1-6 . TRBV6-1 . CASSETGNSPLHF TGTGCCAGCAGTGAGACGGGTAATTCACCCCTCCACTTT
TRBJ2-3 . TRBV5-5 . CASSPPVSTDTQYF TGTGCCAGCAGCCCCCCGGTTAGCACAGATACGCAGTATTTT
TRBJ1-1 . TRBV7-9 . CASSSTGPTEAFF TGTGCCAGCAGCTCGACAGGACCCACTGAAGCTTTCTTT
TRBJ1-2 . TRBV27 . CASSLSPSGSGYTF TGTGCCAGCAGTCTTTCCCCCTCGGGGAGCGGCTACACCTTC
TRBJ1-3 . TRBV29-1 . CSVVHSANTIYF TGCAGCGTTGTTCACTCGGCAAACACCATATATTTT
TRBJ2-2 TRBD1 TRBV18 . CASSPGTGPTGELFF TGTGCCAGCTCACCCGGGACAGGGCCCACCGGGGAGCTGTTTTTT
TRBJ2-7 . TRBV29-1 . CSVGTSLREQYF TGCAGCGTGGGGACTTCCCTGAGGGAGCAGTACTTC
TRBJ1-5 . TRBV7-3 . CASSPGGVDQPQHF TGTGCCAGCAGCCCCGGGGGGGTCGATCAGCCCCAGCATTTT
TRBJ1-3 . TRBV6-2/TRBV6-3 . CASSLYSGNTIYF TGTGCCAGCAGTTTATACTCTGGAAACACCATATATTTT
TRBJ1-1 . TRBV9 . CASSEGSRGWGTEAFF TGTGCCAGCAGCGAGGGGTCGAGGGGGTGGGGAACTGAAGCTTTCTTT
TRBJ2-5 . TRBV7-9 . CASSLAPQTAETQYF TGTGCCAGCAGCTTAGCCCCGCAGACTGCAGAGACCCAGTACTTC
TRBJ2-5 . TRBV3-1/TRBV3-2 . CASSPSPAQETQYF TGTGCCAGCAGCCCCTCCCCTGCACAAGAGACCCAGTACTTC
TRBJ2-1 . TRBV2 . CASSHSGEDGKRYNEQFF TGTGCCAGCAGTCACAGTGGGGAAGACGGGAAAAGGTACAATGAGCAGTTCTTC
TRBJ2-1 . TRBV4-3 once CASSQKWGNEQFF TGCGCCAGCAGCCAAAAATGGGGAAATGAGCAGTTCTTC
TRBJ2-1 . TRBV10-3 . CAISESSGGGVAYNEQFF TGTGCCATCAGTGAGTCCAGTGGGGGCGGGGTGGCATACAATGAGCAGTTCTTC
TRBJ1-1 . TRBV29-1 . CSVLGGFGMNTEAFF TGCAGCGTCCTCGGGGGGTTTGGGATGAACACTGAAGCTTTCTTT
TRBJ2-3 TRBD2 TRBV27 . CASSLSSPAGGPDTQYF TGTGCCAGCAGTTTATCGAGTCCAGCGGGGGGCCCAGATACGCAGTATTTT
TRBJ2-3 . TRBV15 . CATSRGYETDTDTQYF TGTGCCACCAGCAGAGGTTACGAGACCGACACAGATACGCAGTATTTT
TRBJ1-2 . TRBV6-2/TRBV6-3 . CASSQRRNYGYTF TGTGCCAGCAGCCAGCGGAGGAACTATGGCTACACCTTC
TRBJ1-1 . TRBV11-1 . CASSLGRLHTEAFF TGTGCCAGCAGCTTAGGACGGCTACACACTGAAGCTTTCTTT
TRBJ2-7 TRBD2 TRBV27 . CASSLSGSGRSYEQYF TGTGCCAGCAGTTTATCTGGTAGCGGGAGATCCTACGAGCAGTACTTC
TRBJ1-6 TRBD1 TRBV3-1/TRBV3-2 . CASSPGQGANSPLHF TGTGCCAGCAGCCCGGGACAGGGGGCGAATTCACCCCTCCACTTT
TRBJ2-7 . TRBV6-5 . CASSSFSTGSYEQYF TGTGCCAGCAGTTCCTTTTCGACGGGCTCCTACGAGCAGTACTTC
TRBJ2-3 TRBD1 TRBV3-1/TRBV3-2 . CASSQMGAYRGPKDTQYF TGTGCCAGCAGCCAGATGGGGGCCTACAGGGGGCCTAAAGATACGCAGTATTTT
TRBJ1-1 . TRBV9 once CASSVVSDLGVQAFF TGTGCCAGCAGCGTAGTATCGGATTTGGGGGTTCAAGCTTTCTTT
TRBJ2-7 TRBD2 TRBV4-3 . CASSQQAGTSGNAYEQYF TGCGCCAGCAGCCAACAAGCCGGGACTAGCGGGAATGCCTACGAGCAGTACTTC
TRBJ2-7 . TRBV28 . CASSLGQTYEQYF TGTGCCAGCAGTTTAGGACAGACCTACGAGCAGTACTTC
TRBJ1-5 TRBD1 TRBV7-4 few CASSLGSLLQGMEQPQHF TGTGCCAGCAGCTTAGGGTCACTACTACAGGGGATGGAGCAGCCCCAGCATTTT
TRBJ1-2 TRBD1 TRBV19 large CASSALRDRVSYGYTF TGTGCCAGTAGTGCCCTTCGGGACAGGGTATCCTATGGCTACACCTTC
TRBJ2-1 TRBD2 TRBV6-5 . CASSWKGTRNNEQFF TGTGCCAGCAGCTGGAAGGGGACTAGGAACAATGAGCAGTTCTTC
TRBJ2-6 . TRBV5-1 . CASSLTPDGYSGANVLTF TGCGCCAGCAGCTTAACCCCGGACGGCTACTCTGGGGCCAACGTCCTGACTTTC
TRBJ2-2 . TRBV7-9 few CASSLDSTGELFF TGTGCCAGCAGCTTAGATTCCACCGGGGAGCTGTTTTTT
TRBJ2-6 . TRBV5-4 . CASSMKATSGANVLTF TGTGCCAGCAGTATGAAAGCTACCTCTGGGGCCAACGTCCTGACTTTC
TRBJ1-4 . TRBV19 . CASSLSGTGFEKLFF TGTGCCAGTAGTCTTTCCGGGACCGGTTTTGAAAAACTGTTTTTT
TRBJ2-2 TRBD2 TRBV19 . CASRTSGSFFPGELFF TGTGCCAGCCGGACTAGCGGGAGTTTTTTTCCCGGGGAGCTGTTTTTT
TRBJ1-2 . TRBV6-1 . CASSETYRPFNYGYTF TGTGCCAGCAGTGAAACCTACAGACCCTTTAACTATGGCTACACCTTC
TRBJ2-3 . TRBV30 . CAWLGRTSTDTQYF TGTGCCTGGCTCGGCCGCACTAGCACAGATACGCAGTATTTT
TRBJ2-7 TRBD1 TRBV15 . CATSRDHIAGQGSRNEQYF TGTGCCACCAGCAGAGACCACATAGCCGGACAGGGAAGTCGGAACGAGCAGTACTTC
TRBJ2-7 TRBD2 TRBV11-1 . CASSRSWTSENEQYF TGTGCCAGCAGCCGTTCGTGGACTAGCGAGAACGAGCAGTACTTC
TRBJ2-1 TRBD1 TRBV7-3 . CASSSNPRGREQFF TGTGCCAGCAGCAGTAATCCAAGGGGGCGGGAGCAGTTCTTC
TRBJ2-4 . TRBV21-1 . CASRHAVATKNIQYF TGTGCCAGCAGACATGCTGTAGCTACAAAAAACATTCAGTACTTC
TRBJ2-7 TRBD2 TRBV13 . CASSLGPSGGYEQYF TGTGCCAGCAGCTTAGGCCCATCGGGAGGCTACGAGCAGTACTTC
TRBJ1-6 TRBD1 TRBV18 once CASSPGQTSPLHF TGTGCCAGCTCACCGGGACAGACTTCACCCCTCCACTTT
TRBJ1-1 TRBD1 TRBV10-3 . CAISDGTGTEVNLGTEAFF TGTGCCATCAGTGATGGGACCGGGACAGAGGTAAACCTGGGCACTGAAGCTTTCTTT
TRBJ2-3 . TRBV5-1 . CASSVSGYNTDTQYF TGCGCCAGCAGCGTTAGCGGATATAACACAGATACGCAGTATTTT
TRBJ2-3 . TRBV7-9 . CASLFGTDTQYF TGTGCCAGCCTTTTTGGCACAGATACGCAGTATTTT
TRBJ1-4 . TRBV6-5 . CASNRGLGEKLFF TGTGCCAGCAACCGGGGGCTCGGTGAAAAACTGTTTTTT
TRBJ1-6 . TRBV5-1 . CASSLQGRTLHF TGCGCCAGCAGCTTGCAGGGGAGAACCCTCCACTTT